This T cell receptor (beta chain) was sequenced for a study of shared clonotypes between healthy human individuals. Generated by immunoSEQ multiplex PCR, the TCRdb table keeps only in-frame clones and is missing some. The data show about 580,000 clones, roughly 98% seen once. V lost 4 bases, J lost 8 bases, and 9 bases lay in between. The CDR3 loop spans 12 amino acids. Germline V gene sequence: CDR1 SGHTA, CDR2 FQGNSA. CD45RO-negative CD8 cells positively selected for CCR7 made up the naive population, which excluded terminally differentiated effector memory CD45RA+ cells. The donors were all Caucasian adults (living in Nashville, Tennessee). Turning to this clone: No antigen is known for it.

The study, taken as a whole, reports: Around 4.9% of naive CD4 clonotypes were shared across a handful of donors.

The source of this sequence is a man aged 25-45 years in good health. The sequencing input was naive CD8+ T cells sorted from blood. This rearrangement joins TRBV7-2 to TRBJ2-1, with a weak D call TRBD2 (6 bases). CDR3 sequence reads: CASSSEGYEQFF. CDR3 sequence (DNA): TGTGCCAGCAGCTCGGAGGGATATGAGCAGTTCTTC.